This T cell receptor (beta chain) was captured in a study of blood T cell repertoires in COVID-19. The assay was immunoSEQ multiplex PCR, and TCRdb's table has in-frame clones only and misses some. The repertoire holds more than 250,000 clones, with around 88% as singletons. Looked up from germline, CDR1 is MGHRA and CDR2 is YSYEKL. The CDR3 loop spans 12 amino acids. Trimming removed 0 bases from V and 7 bases from J, with 6 bases in between. This TCR derives from a woman aged 30 to 39 with COVID-19, enrolled during active disease. Sequencing used peripheral blood. This rearrangement joins TRBV4-1 to TRBJ1-1, with D maybe TRBD1 (5 bases). The CDR3 sequence is CASSQEDSEAFF. CDR3 in DNA: TGCGCCAGCAGCCAAGAAGACAGTGAAGCTTTCTTT.